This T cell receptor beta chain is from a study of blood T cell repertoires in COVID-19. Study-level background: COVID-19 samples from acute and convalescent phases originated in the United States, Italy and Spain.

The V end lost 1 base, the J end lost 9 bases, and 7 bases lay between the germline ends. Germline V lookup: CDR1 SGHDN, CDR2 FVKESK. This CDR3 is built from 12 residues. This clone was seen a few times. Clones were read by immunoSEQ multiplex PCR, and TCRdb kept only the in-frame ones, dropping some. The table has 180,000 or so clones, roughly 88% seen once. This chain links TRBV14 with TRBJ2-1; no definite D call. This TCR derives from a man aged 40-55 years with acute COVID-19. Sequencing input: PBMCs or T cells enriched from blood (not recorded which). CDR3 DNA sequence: TGTGCCAGCAGCCAAGGGTGGGCTGAGCAGTTCTTC. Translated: CASSQGWAEQFF.